This T cell receptor (beta chain) is drawn from a study of blood T cell repertoires in COVID-19. Looked up from germline, CDR1 is MNHEY and CDR2 is SMNVEV (reference sequence). V lost 7 bases and J lost 9, with 19 bases in between. The CDR3 length is 13 residues. TCRdb's table, derived via immunoSEQ multiplex PCR, lists solely in-frame clones and lacks some. The sample carries around 70,000 clones, less than 80% recorded once. The J gene is TRBJ2-7, the V gene TRBV27, with unresolved D. The receptor was derived from a man in his 60s with active or convalescent COVID-19. The source material was peripheral blood. The CDR3: CASTGATGGLQYF. As DNA, the CDR3 is TGTGCCAGCACCGGCGCGACCGGCGGCCTGCAGTACTTC.